This TCR beta chain was sequenced in a study of T cells after posttransplantation cyclophosphamide. Points from the study as a whole: Donor-recipient repertoire similarity was low at 1-2 months, rising over year one.

Treatment was busulfan-fludarabine conditioning, a marrow graft, and cyclophosphamide on days +3 and +4. A note on this clone: What it recognizes is unknown.

The method was immunoSEQ multiplex PCR; TCRdb's version includes in-frame clones alone and lacks a portion of them. Among 15,000 or so clones listed, roughly 81% were seen once. This CDR3 comprises 11 residues. Germline CDR1 is SGHNT and CDR2 is YYREEE (reference sequence). V was clipped by 4 bases and J by 1 base, with 3 bases between them. The sequence was obtained from a female patient aged 40-49 years who received an allogeneic stem cell transplant from a related donor, was CMV-positive, and had no GVHD. The graft donor may account for some of the T cells. This specimen was CD8+ T cells sorted from PBMCs, taken roughly 250 weeks after a stem cell transplant with posttransplant cyclophosphamide. The V and J genes are TRBV5-4 and TRBJ2-7; D unresolved. CDR3 residues: CASSTSYEQYF. For the CDR3, the DNA is TGTGCCAGCAGCACTTCCTACGAGCAGTACTTC.